What follows are 17 T cell receptor beta chains derived from one specimen sequenced in a study of tumor and adjacent non-tumor tissue in lung cancer. The template was RNA from unsorted bulk tissue. The normal lung tissue was taken more than 3 cm from the tumor edge. Three rounds of nested PCR, following a modified ARM-PCR protocol, produced the TCRbeta library. Each CDR3 protein is one row after TCRdb ran MiXCR on the multiplex PCR reads. Of around 75,000 distinct CDR3 sequences listed, around 70% are singletons. The sequenced sample was distant non-tumor lung tissue. All receptors derive from a woman aged 50 to 60 with non-small cell lung cancer.

Comments on this clonotype: At one of its ends the junction is not consistent with the germline gene, which may arise from a read error. The chain is built from TRBV20-1 and TRBJ2-1; possible D gene TRBD2, 5 bases. This CDR3 is built from 17 residues. In germline, CDR1 is DFQATT, CDR2 SNEGSKA (reference sequence). The CDR3 nucleotides are TGCAGTGTCCAAAAGAGGGCCAGTTTGAGCTCCTACATTGAGCAGTTCTTC. This encodes CSVQKRASLSSYIEQFF.

Comments on this clonotype: A much larger clone lies one base from this, so it may be a read error. The missing conserved phenylalanine or tryptophan at the end of this CDR3 makes a read error likely. V usage is TRBV20-1 and J usage is TRBJ2-7; 7 nucleotides agree with TRBD1. The CDR3 has 12 residues. Looked up from germline, CDR1 is DFQATT and CDR2 is SNEGSKA (reference sequence). V was clipped by 6 bases and J by 5 bases; unmatched bases: 7. CDR3 sequence reads: CSAWGQHDEQYL. CDR3 nucleotide sequence: TGCAGTGCGTGGGGACAGCACGACGAGCAGTACCTC.

About this clonotype: This sequence may be a read error, since a much larger clone differs from it by one base. This rearrangement joins TRBV5-5 to TRBJ1-4, with TRBD1 matching over 9 bases. The CDR3 spans 15 residues. Germline V gene sequence: CDR1 SGHKS, CDR2 YYEKEE (reference sequence). The CDR3 is CTSSLVRTGDEKLFF. Written as DNA, the CDR3 is TGTACCAGCAGCTTGGTCAGGACAGGGGATGAAAAACTGTTTTTT.

This clonotype was recorded at least ten times. The chain combines TRBV20-1 with TRBJ1-4, with 7 nucleotides matching TRBD1. This CDR3 is 14 amino acids long. With 6 bases clipped from V and 3 bases from J, the junction kept 7 bases outside the gene matches. In germline, CDR1 is DFQATT, CDR2 SNEGSKA (reference sequence). CDR3 region: CSAKGQSANEKLFF. The CDR3 nucleotides read TGCAGTGCCAAGGGACAGAGTGCTAATGAAAAACTGTTTTTT.

V usage is TRBV12-3 or TRBV12-4 and J usage is TRBJ2-7; 7 bases fit TRBD2. The CDR3 sequence is 18 residues long. V was pared by 2 bases and J by 4 bases, with 17 bases of the junction left unmatched. The CDR3 loop reads CASSLTVGLHRNEYEQYF. CDR3 nucleotide sequence: TGTGCCAGCAGTTTAACAGTGGGACTACACCGAAACGAGTACGAGCAGTACTTC.

Points on this clonotype: Being one base from a much bigger clone, this may be a read error. The V gene is TRBV29-1, the J gene TRBJ2-1; 9 nucleotides line up with TRBD2. Germline CDR1 and CDR2: SQVTM and ANQGSEA. This CDR3 has 14 amino acids. The DNA of the CDR3 is TGCAGCGTTTCTAGCGGGACCGGGGGCAATGAGCAGTCCTTC. Translation: CSVSSGTGGNEQSF.

Of note for this clonotype: The junction departs from the called germline gene at one end, perhaps through a read error. This sequence joins TRBV4-3 and TRBJ2-3; 11 bases are a match to TRBD1. The CDR3 spans 15 residues. The germline V gene encodes CDR1 LGHNA and CDR2 YSLEER. The CDR3 nucleotides read TGCGTCAGCAGTCGGACAGGGGGCGAAGCAGATACGCAATATTTT. Protein product: CVSSRTGGEADTQYF.

A word on this clonotype: The junction shows a germline mismatch at one end, possibly a read error. V gene TRBV11-1 combines with J gene TRBJ2-3; 12 nucleotides line up with TRBD2. CDR1 SGHAT and CDR2 FQDESV come from the germline V gene (reference sequence). There are 18 residues in the CDR3. The CDR3 DNA is TGTACCAGCAGCTTTGGACTAGCGGGATTAAAAAGCAAAGATACGCAGTATTTT. Protein sequence: CTSSFGLAGLKSKDTQYF.

About this clonotype: One junction end disagrees with the germline gene, perhaps due to a read error. This chain uses TRBV6-5 with TRBJ2-2; 12 bases agree with TRBD2. This CDR3 is built from 16 residues. Germline values: CDR1 MNHEY, CDR2 SVGAGI. CDR3 sequence: CPSSKTSGSSPGDLFF. In DNA, the CDR3 is TGTCCCAGCAGTAAGACTAGCGGGAGTTCTCCCGGGGACCTGTTTTTT.

V and J are TRBV24-1 and TRBJ2-1; possible D gene TRBD1, 5 bases. This CDR3 spans 17 amino acids. Germline loops: CDR1 KGHDR, CDR2 SFDVKD. The V gene lost 2 bases and the J gene lost 6 bases, with 19 bases spanning the gap. CDR3: CATSDSKTEQHINEQFF. CDR3 in DNA: TGTGCCACCAGTGATTCAAAGACAGAACAACATATCAATGAGCAGTTCTTC.

This clonotype was observed many times. V usage is TRBV12-3 or TRBV12-4 and J usage is TRBJ1-1, with D perhaps matching TRBD1 (6 bases). V lost 4 bases and J 3 bases, leaving 15 bases between the germline ends. This CDR3 has 15 residues. CDR3 sequence: CASSSNRVADTEAFF. CDR3 in DNA: TGTGCCAGCAGTTCAAACAGGGTTGCCGACACTGAAGCTTTCTTT.

In regard to this clonotype: Since a much larger clone is just one base distant, this may be a read error. The V gene is TRBV12-3 or TRBV12-4, the J gene TRBJ1-5; D not certain. The CDR3 contains 12 residues. CDR3 DNA: TGTACCAGCAGTTCCCCCAGTATGGCCCAGCATTTT. Residues: CTSSSPSMAQHF.

The chain is built from TRBV5-1 and TRBJ1-5; D is perhaps TRBD1 (5 bases). This CDR3 is 14 amino acids long. V lost 2 bases to trimming and J lost 7 bases, with 13 bases between them. Germline V gene sequence: CDR1 SGHRS, CDR2 YFSETQ. The CDR3 is CASSFGAGYQPQHF. The CDR3 DNA sequence: TGCGCCAGCAGCTTCGGGGCAGGGTACCAGCCCCAGCATTTT.

V gene TRBV5-6 combines with J gene TRBJ2-7, with D perhaps TRBD2 (6 bases). Germline V CDR1 and CDR2: SGHDT, YYEEEE. The CDR3 is 14 residues long. With 3 bases removed from V and 3 bases from J, the gap between germline ends came to 13 bases. CDR3: CASSWGLGGYEQYF. CDR3 nucleotides: TGTGCCAGCAGCTGGGGACTGGGAGGCTACGAGCAGTACTTC.

Regarding this clonotype: This sequence may be a read error, since a much larger clone differs from it by one base. V usage is TRBV10-3 and J usage is TRBJ2-7; D ambiguous. This CDR3 comprises 12 residues. From germline, CDR1 is ENHRY and CDR2 SYGVKD. The CDR3: CAISVDPYEHYF. CDR3 nucleotide sequence: TGTGCCATCAGTGTGGACCCCTACGAGCATTACTTC.

This clonotype was detected ten times or more. The V gene is TRBV6-6, the J gene TRBJ1-4; possibly TRBD1 for D (6 bases). The germline V gene encodes CDR1 MNHNY and CDR2 SVGAGI (reference sequence). This CDR3 has 14 residues. V shed 2 bases and J shed 5 bases, with 9 bases lying between them. CDR3 residues: CASSYSTGNEKLFF. The CDR3 bases are TGTGCCAGCAGTTACAGTACAGGGAATGAAAAACTGTTTTTT.

This clonotype was recorded at least ten times. The V gene is TRBV12-3 or TRBV12-4, the J gene TRBJ2-3; D possibly corresponds to TRBD2 (5 bases). V was clipped by 6 bases and J by 2 bases, with 12 bases between them. The length of the CDR3 is 14 residues. CDR3 sequence reads: CASSTAGFTDTQYF. CDR3 bases: TGTGCCAGCAGCACTGCGGGTTTCACAGATACGCAGTATTTT.